Detailed here is one T cell receptor (beta chain). There is no known antigen for this receptor. It has no much larger one-base neighbor in the sample; base qualities were not kept. The immunoSEQ Assay, a bias-controlled multiplex PCR, was used to amplify TCRbeta CDR3 regions from genomic DNA. As for the original processing: Within the assay, amplification of reference gene primers was used to estimate how many nucleated cells each sample contained. Sequence reads were collapsed and filtered to measure the absolute abundance of every unique TCRbeta CDR3 rearrangement. Productive Simpson clonality was computed per sample as the square root of Simpson's diversity index over productive rearrangements. The table comes from immuneACCESS by way of TCRdb, which keeps in-frame sequences with V and J called. Part of the clones is missing from these tables; in studies checked, under half for an unresolved V gene and the rest for unknown reasons. That table gives V, J and clone size, and the DNA gave D and trimming. This sample has around 41,000 clones in its table, and roughly nine tenths of those were observed once. The ten largest clones add up to 15% to 19% of the sample.

Whole blood was collected in K2EDTA tubes by collaborating institutions according to the institutions' own protocols. For TCRbeta analysis, collaborator samples were shipped as frozen whole blood, as isolated PBMCs, or as DNA extracted from either sample type. The sample originates from a study of blood T cell repertoires in COVID-19 (TCRdb year 2020). Describing the broader study: The collaborator samples originated in the United States, Italy and Spain and spanned the acute and convalescent phases of COVID-19. Where HLA class I and class II types were available, the types were taken from metadata supplied by the sample provider, not from assay-based typing. The repertoires were made available in a free public database intended to serve as a resource for research on the immune response to SARS-CoV-2. A de-identified subject ID, COVID-19 status, age in years and sex were almost always included in the sample metadata. The prospective study material was composed of cDNA or gDNA derived from T cells, B-cell-depleted T cells, or PBMCs. The samples were drawn from the first 160 participants of the ongoing ImmuneRACE study and from some 1,300 subjects provided by 6 global collaborators. Deeply sampled blood TCRbeta repertoires from subjects exposed to, actively infected with, or recovered from COVID-19 were included in the dataset. The full study reports these points: The quantity of clinical and demographic metadata differed by source and by participant and was supplied without curation.

This receptor was identified in a woman aged 25 to 39 in a cohort sampled during active COVID-19. Source material: peripheral blood.

CDR3 region: CASSDSSILTGQFMAGANVLTF. The bases are TGCGCCAGCAGTGACTCATCAATCCTAACGGGACAGTTCATGGCTGGGGCCAACGTCCTGACTTTC. This chain joins TRBV10-2 to TRBJ2-6, with 7 bases in between that match TRBD1. CDR3 length: 22 amino acids, cysteine to phenylalanine. The kept DNA is CDR3 alone, 66 bases in frame from the first base. At the junction V is shortened by 3 bases and J by 2 bases; bases outside the gene matches: 22. CDR1 and CDR2 are drawn from the germline V gene: WSHSY, SAAADI.